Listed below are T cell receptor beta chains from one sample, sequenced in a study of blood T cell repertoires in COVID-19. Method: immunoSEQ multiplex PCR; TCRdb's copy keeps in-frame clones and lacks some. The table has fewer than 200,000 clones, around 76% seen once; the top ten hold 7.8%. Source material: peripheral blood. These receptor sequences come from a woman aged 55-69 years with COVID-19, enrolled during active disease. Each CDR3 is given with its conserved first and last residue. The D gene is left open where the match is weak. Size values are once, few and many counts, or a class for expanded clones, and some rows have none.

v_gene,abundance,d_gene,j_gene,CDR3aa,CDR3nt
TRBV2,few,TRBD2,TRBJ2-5,CASSDGTSALKETQYF,TGTGCCAGCAGTGATGGGACTAGCGCCTTAAAAGAGACCCAGTACTTC
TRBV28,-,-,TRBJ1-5,CASSLFGGNQPQHF,TGTGCCAGCAGTTTATTCGGGGGCAATCAGCCCCAGCATTTT
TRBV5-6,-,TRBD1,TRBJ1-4,CASSLPGGDLGSNEKLFF,TGTGCCAGCAGCTTGCCAGGGGGCGACCTAGGATCTAATGAAAAACTGTTTTTT
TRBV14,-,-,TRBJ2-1,CASSPTMGPGFLFF,TGTGCCAGCAGCCCTACTATGGGGCCGGGTTTTCTGTTCTTC
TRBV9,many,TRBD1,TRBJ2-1,CASSPGQGLYNEQFF,TGTGCCAGCAGCCCGGGACAGGGCCTCTACAATGAGCAGTTCTTC
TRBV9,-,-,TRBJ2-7,CASSPRVADSYEQYF,TGTGCCAGCAGCCCCCGGGTAGCTGATTCCTACGAGCAGTACTTC
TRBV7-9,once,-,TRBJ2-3,CASSPLESDTQYF,TGTGCCAGCAGCCCACTAGAATCAGATACGCAGTATTTT
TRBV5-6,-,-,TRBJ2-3,CASSSQGSGTDTQYF,TGTGCCAGCAGCTCGCAGGGGTCCGGCACAGATACGCAGTATTTT
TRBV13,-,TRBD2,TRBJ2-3,CASSLYGERGGLWGTDTQYF,TGTGCCAGCAGCCTATATGGGGAGCGGGGGGGCCTCTGGGGCACAGATACGCAGTATTTT
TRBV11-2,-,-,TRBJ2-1,CASSGPGGGLSYNEQFF,TGTGCCAGCAGTGGTCCGGGCGGGGGCCTCTCCTACAATGAGCAGTTCTTC
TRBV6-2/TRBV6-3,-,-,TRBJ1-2,CASSYSGTIGHRSGYTF,TGTGCCAGCAGTTACTCCGGGACTATCGGTCACAGATCTGGCTACACCTTC
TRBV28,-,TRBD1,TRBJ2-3,CASTPDRGQGTDTQYF,TGTGCCAGCACCCCCGACAGGGGGCAGGGCACAGATACGCAGTATTTT
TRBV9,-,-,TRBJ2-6,CASSVGGRLSSGANVLTF,TGTGCCAGCAGCGTAGGGGGCAGGTTGTCCTCTGGGGCCAACGTCCTGACTTTC
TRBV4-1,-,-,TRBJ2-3,CASSQDVPVGGVGGTDTQYF,-
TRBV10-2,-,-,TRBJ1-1,CASSESRVTEAFF,TGCGCCAGCAGTGAATCCCGGGTTACTGAAGCTTTCTTT
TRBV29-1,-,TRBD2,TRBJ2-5,CSGSYGPGGTQYF,TGCAGTGGCTCTTATGGGCCGGGAGGGACCCAGTACTTC
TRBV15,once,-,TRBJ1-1,CATSRASGGRRNTEAFF,TGTGCCACCAGCAGAGCAAGTGGAGGCAGGAGGAACACTGAAGCTTTCTTT
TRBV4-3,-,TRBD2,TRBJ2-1,CASSQAVGGEQFF,TGCGCCAGCAGCCAAGCGGTCGGGGGGGAGCAGTTCTTC
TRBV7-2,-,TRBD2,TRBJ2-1,CASSQTSGRASYNEQFF,TGTGCCAGCAGCCAGACTAGCGGGAGGGCCTCCTACAATGAGCAGTTCTTC
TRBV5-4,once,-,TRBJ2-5,CASSPERQRETQYF,TGTGCCAGCAGCCCGGAGAGGCAGAGAGAGACCCAGTACTTC
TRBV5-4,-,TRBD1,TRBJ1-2,CASSYRTGKIYGYTF,TGTGCCAGCAGCTACAGGACAGGGAAGATCTATGGCTACACCTTC
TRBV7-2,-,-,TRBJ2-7,CASSLVRGTTYEQYF,TGTGCCAGCAGCTTAGTTCGGGGGACGACCTACGAGCAGTACTTC
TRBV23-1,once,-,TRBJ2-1,CASSREAAKEQFF,TGCGCCAGCAGTCGAGAGGCAGCAAAAGAGCAGTTCTTC
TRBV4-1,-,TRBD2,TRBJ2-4,CASSQKGTSGNIQYF,TGCGCCAGCAGCCAAAAGGGGACTAGCGGAAACATTCAGTACTTC
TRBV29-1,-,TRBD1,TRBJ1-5,CSVGTGEQPQHF,TGCAGCGTCGGGACAGGGGAGCAGCCCCAGCATTTT